This passage covers 30 T cell receptor beta chains from one sample sequenced in a study of blood T cell repertoires in COVID-19. Libraries were prepared by immunoSEQ multiplex PCR; TCRdb keeps only in-frame clonotypes and omits some of them. The sample has 250,000 to 350,000 clones, approximately 82% seen once. What was sequenced was peripheral blood. The receptor set was obtained from a woman in her 50s with acute or convalescent COVID-19.

The chain carries TRBV2 and TRBJ2-3; maybe TRBD1 (5 bases). The CDR3 has 11 amino acids. V was cut by 9 bases and J by 5 bases, with 9 bases left in between. Germline CDR1 SNHLY, CDR2 FYNNEI. In DNA form, the CDR3 reads TGTGCCAGTGGGGCCGGAGATACGCAGTATTTT. Translation: CASGAGDTQYF.

The chain couples TRBV7-9 to TRBJ2-7; TRBD1 aligns across 10 bases. Germline CDR1 and CDR2: SEHNR and FQNEAQ (reference sequence). CDR3 length equals 14 residues. V lost 6 bases and J lost 2; bases outside the gene matches: 4. The CDR3 is CASRTGTGAYEQYF. In DNA form, the CDR3 reads TGTGCCAGCAGAACCGGGACAGGGGCCTACGAGCAGTACTTC.

CDR3 residues: CASSLTGGDTEAFF. The CDR3 DNA is TGTGCCAGCAGCTTAACAGGAGGGGACACTGAAGCTTTCTTT. The chain employs TRBV7-3 and TRBJ1-1; D may be TRBD1 (5 bases). The CDR3 consists of 14 residues. Germline CDR1 and CDR2: SGHTA and FQGTGA. The germline V and J ends were trimmed by 0 bases and 3 bases, with 8 bases remaining between them.

This chain's CDR3 is CASSPNWGEGAFF. For the CDR3, the DNA is TGCGCCAGCAGCCCCAATTGGGGGGAGGGAGCTTTCTTT. J is TRBJ1-1 and V is TRBV5-1; D is perhaps TRBD1 (5 bases). With 4 bases removed from V and 10 bases from J, the gap between germline ends came to 17 bases. Germline CDR1 SGHRS, CDR2 YFSETQ. This CDR3 contains 13 residues.

The chain has TRBV6-5 and TRBJ2-3; D is undetermined. CDR1 is MNHEY, CDR2 SVGAGI, per germline. Trimming shortened V by 0 bases and J by 2 bases, and 3 bases separated the two germline ends. There are 13 residues in the CDR3. The CDR3 DNA reads TGTGCCAGCAGTTACTCGTACACAGATACGCAGTATTTT. Protein: CASSYSYTDTQYF.

The CDR3: CASKRGGNQPQHF. CDR3 sequence (DNA): TGTGCCAGTAAACGGGGAGGCAATCAGCCCCAGCATTTT. The rearrangement uses TRBV19 and TRBJ1-5; D remains ambiguous. This CDR3 contains 13 residues. V dropped 7 bases and J dropped 2 bases, with 9 bases sitting between them. Germline V gene sequence: CDR1 LNHDA, CDR2 SQIVND (reference sequence).

The rearrangement uses TRBV6-5 and TRBJ1-2; a weak D match, TRBD1 (6 bases). Germline assignment: CDR1 MNHEY and CDR2 SVGAGI. V lost 4 bases and J 4 bases, leaving 16 bases between the germline ends. The CDR3 runs to 15 residues. The CDR3 protein is CASSSRDRRTYGYTF. CDR3 coding DNA: TGTGCCAGCAGTTCGAGAGACAGGCGAACCTATGGCTACACCTTC.

In its sample, this clone was seen once. The V call is TRBV27, the J call TRBJ1-5; the D is unclear. Germline V gene data show CDR1 as MNHEY and CDR2 as SMNVEV (reference sequence). V was shortened by 1 base and J by 2 bases, with 9 bases between the two germline ends. The CDR3 contains 15 residues. CDR3 amino acids: CASSLFPSGNQPQHF. CDR3 sequence (DNA): TGTGCCAGCAGTTTATTCCCGAGTGGCAATCAGCCCCAGCATTTT.

The chain links TRBV7-9 to TRBJ2-7; D perhaps matches TRBD2 (6 bases). The CDR3 is 15 residues long. The germline gives CDR1 SEHNR, CDR2 FQNEAQ (reference sequence). With 5 bases removed from V and 3 bases from J, the gap between germline ends came to 17 bases. CDR3 sequence: CASSGGTHKVYEQYF. The CDR3 nucleotides read TGTGCCAGCAGCGGCGGGACTCATAAAGTCTACGAGCAGTACTTC.

The V gene is TRBV5-4, the J gene TRBJ1-1; no clear D. This CDR3 contains 14 residues. CDR1 SGHNT and CDR2 YYREEE come from the germline V gene (reference sequence). The ends were cut back, 1 base at V and 4 bases at J, with 11 bases in the middle. In nucleotides, the CDR3 is TGTGCCAGCAGCTTGATAAGGGAGGGCACTGAAGCTTTCTTT. This encodes CASSLIREGTEAFF.

This chain joins TRBV10-3 and TRBJ2-3; D is ambiguous. This CDR3 has 12 amino acids. V was cut by 6 bases and J by 0 bases, with 4 bases left in between. CDR1 and CDR2 from the germline V gene are ENHRY and SYGVKD. The CDR3 coding sequence is TGTGCCATCAGATCTAGCACAGATACGCAGTATTTT. This codes for CAIRSSTDTQYF.

J is TRBJ2-5 and V is TRBV3-1 (or the pseudogene TRBV3-2), with 8 bases fitting TRBD2. This CDR3 contains 13 residues. V dropped 4 bases and J dropped 5; count of bases not matched to a gene: 3. CDR1 and CDR2 from the germline V gene are LGHDT and YNNKEL (reference sequence). In nucleotides, the CDR3 is TGTGCCAGCAGCCGCGGCGGGAGGGAGACCCAGTACTTC. Its protein product is CASSRGGRETQYF.

The chain combines TRBV28 with TRBJ1-1; D unresolved. This CDR3 has 12 amino acids. Germline loops: CDR1 MDHEN, CDR2 SYDVKM. The V end lost 4 bases, the J end lost 10 bases, and 13 bases lay between the germline ends. CDR3 DNA sequence: TGTGCCAGCAGTTCCCTGGGAGGGATAGCTTTCTTT. Translated: CASSSLGGIAFF.

This clone has ten or more counts. The genes are TRBV5-4 and TRBJ2-7; TRBD1 might be the D (5 bases). Trimming shortened V by 4 bases and J by 1 base, and 15 bases separated the two germline ends. Germline loops: CDR1 SGHNT, CDR2 YYREEE (reference sequence). This CDR3 comprises 15 residues. As DNA, the CDR3 is TGTGCCAGCAGCCTAATGGGGCGGTCTTCCTACGAGCAGTACTTC. Translating gives CASSLMGRSSYEQYF.

In this sample, this clone turned up once. The genes are TRBV2 and TRBJ2-3, with 10 positions matching TRBD2. J lost 6 bases, V lost 7 bases, and 4 bases had no gene match. CDR3 length: 13 residues. Germline CDR1 SNHLY, CDR2 FYNNEI. CDR3 amino acids: CASISGGRDTQYF. The CDR3 coding sequence is TGTGCCAGCATTAGCGGGGGGCGGGATACGCAGTATTTT.

V usage is TRBV24-1 and J usage is TRBJ2-7; no reliable D call. Germline-derived CDR1 and CDR2 are KGHDR and SFDVKD. Trimming pared 1 base from V and 6 bases from J, leaving 3 bases between. The CDR3 totals 11 residues. This CDR3 is CATSDLAEQYV. The CDR3 bases are TGTGCCACCAGTGATTTAGCCGAGCAGTACGTC.

The chain has TRBV2 and TRBJ2-3; the match to TRBD2 covers 10 bases. V lost 3 bases and J lost 7; bases outside the gene matches: 10. CDR3 length equals 16 residues. Germline lookup yields CDR1 SNHLY and CDR2 FYNNEI. CDR3 sequence (DNA): TGTGCCAGCAGTGAGGAGAGGTCTAGCGGGAGAAATACGCAGTATTTT. Translating gives CASSEERSSGRNTQYF.

The chain is built from TRBV5-1 and TRBJ2-2, with 9 bases aligning to TRBD1. This CDR3 is 14 amino acids long. Germline loops: CDR1 SGHRS, CDR2 YFSETQ. Trimming removed 3 bases from V and 6 bases from J; junction bases left unmatched: 3. The CDR3 region has the DNA TGCGCCAGCAGCTGGACAGGGGTCCCCGGGGAGCTGTTTTTT. Residues: CASSWTGVPGELFF.

This clone was found many times. The chain joins TRBV4-1 to TRBJ1-1; D is possibly TRBD1 (6 bases). The germline gives CDR1 MGHRA, CDR2 YSYEKL. V lost 6 bases, J lost 7 bases, and 18 bases lay in between. The CDR3 runs 14 residues. CDR3 nucleotides: TGCGCCAGCAGGCCCGGACAGTTCTCTGGTGAAGCTTTCTTT. This codes for CASRPGQFSGEAFF.

Only a few counts were recorded for this clone. The V gene is TRBV30, the J gene TRBJ2-3; 8 nucleotides line up with TRBD2. The CDR3 loop spans 15 amino acids. V trimming: 1 base; J trimming: 2 bases; junction bases outside the gene matches: 5. Germline V gene lookup returns CDR1 GTSNPN and CDR2 SVGIG (reference sequence). The CDR3 region is CAWSGVAGPTDTQYF. The CDR3 DNA reads TGTGCCTGGAGTGGTGTAGCGGGGCCCACAGATACGCAGTATTTT. The whole variable domain, filled in from reference TRBV30 and TRBJ2-3, reads SQTIHQWPATLVQPVGSPLSLECTVEGTSNPNLYWYRQAAGRGLQLLFYSVGIGQISSEVPQNLSASRPQDRQFILSSKKLLLSDSGFYLCAWSGVAGPTDTQYFGPGTRLTVL.

This clone was counted only a few times. The chain recombines TRBV7-2 with TRBJ1-5; TRBD1 agrees at 7 bases. Germline CDR1 is SGHTA and CDR2 is FQGNSA. The V and J ends lost 4 bases and 6 bases, in that order; junction bases with no gene match: 9. CDR3 length equals 15 residues. CDR3 loop: CASSSDVGGSQPQHF. The CDR3 nucleotides read TGTGCCAGCAGCTCCGATGTAGGGGGCAGTCAGCCCCAGCATTTT.

The rearrangement uses TRBV4-3 and TRBJ1-4; TRBD1 agrees at 9 bases. Per the germline V gene, CDR1 is LGHNA and CDR2 is YSLEER. The CDR3 sequence is 17 residues long. V shed 0 bases, J shed 3 bases, and the junction held 5 bases outside the gene matches. The CDR3 DNA follows: TGCGCCAGCAGCCAAGACCCGACAGGGGGGGCTAATGAAAAACTGTTTTTT. As protein: CASSQDPTGGANEKLFF.

This chain links TRBV5-8 with TRBJ1-4, with 8 nucleotides matching TRBD1. Trimming removed 7 bases from V and 3 bases from J; junction bases left unmatched: 14. The germline V gene has CDR1 SGHTS and CDR2 YDEGEE. This CDR3 has 17 residues. DNA for the CDR3: TGTGCCAGCGGCAAAGGACAGGGCTTTGAGGCTAATGAAAAACTGTTTTTT. Protein sequence: CASGKGQGFEANEKLFF.

This clone was seen once. The rearrangement uses TRBV27 and TRBJ2-5; D is possibly TRBD1 (5 bases). The CDR3 consists of 14 residues. Trimming took off 1 base at V and 5 bases at J, with 11 bases between the two ends. CDR1 is MNHEY and CDR2 is SMNVEV in the germline V gene (reference sequence). DNA for the CDR3: TGTGCCAGCAGTTTATATTTAGGGGTGGAGACCCAGTACTTC. Protein product: CASSLYLGVETQYF.

The CDR3 sequence is CASSNLAGAPTRNEQFF. CDR3 nucleotide sequence: TGTGCCAGTAGTAACCTAGCGGGAGCCCCTACGAGGAATGAGCAGTTCTTC. The chain recombines TRBV19 with TRBJ2-1, with 10 nucleotides matching TRBD2. CDR1 and CDR2 (germline): LNHDA, SQIVND (reference sequence). The CDR3 runs to 17 residues. The trim removed 4 bases at V and 7 bases at J, leaving 13 bases unmatched.

The chain employs TRBV12-3 or TRBV12-4 and TRBJ2-7; 10 bases align to TRBD2. The CDR3 is made up of 12 amino acids. Germline trimming cut 11 bases from V and 3 bases from J; bases unmatched to any gene: 4. The CDR3 DNA reads TGTGCCGGACGGACTAGCGGCTACGAGCAGTACTTC. Translated: CAGRTSGYEQYF.

In regard to this clone: The junction differs from germline at one of its ends, possibly a read error. V usage is TRBV6-6 and J usage is TRBJ1-2; 10 positions agree with TRBD1. The CDR3 consists of 13 residues. Germline V gene sequence: CDR1 MNHNY, CDR2 SVGAGI (reference sequence). CDR3 sequence: CASSSGQGRRVAF. The CDR3 DNA reads as TGTGCCAGCAGTTCGGGACAGGGGCGTCGGGTGGCCTTC.

The CDR3 is CAWSVIGRASSYEQYF. The DNA for the CDR3 is TGTGCCTGGAGTGTAATAGGCAGGGCCAGCTCCTACGAGCAGTACTTC. The genes are TRBV30 and TRBJ2-7, with a weak D call TRBD1 (5 bases). Germline V gives CDR1 GTSNPN, CDR2 SVGIG (reference sequence). The CDR3 sequence is 16 residues long. Between the trimmed V and J ends, which lost 0 bases and 0 bases, there was a span of 15 bases. Together with reference TRBV30 and TRBJ2-7, the CDR3 gives the full variable domain: SQTIHQWPATLVQPVGSPLSLECTVEGTSNPNLYWYRQAAGRGLQLLFYSVGIGQISSEVPQNLSASRPQDRQFILSSKKLLLSDSGFYLCAWSVIGRASSYEQYFGPGTRLTVT.

In its sample, this clone was seen a few times. This chain connects TRBV19 to TRBJ2-2; no reliable D call. The CDR3 runs 14 residues. Germline CDR1 and CDR2: LNHDA and SQIVND (reference sequence). V was clipped by 3 bases and J by 2 bases, with 7 bases between them. The CDR3 DNA reads TGTGCCAGTAGTATGTACTATAACACCGGGGAGCTGTTTTTT. The encoded protein is CASSMYYNTGELFF.

This chain joins TRBV9 and TRBJ2-1; 11 bases agree with TRBD2. V trimming: 3 bases; J trimming: 4 bases; junction bases outside the gene matches: 0. The CDR3 spans 14 residues. The germline V gene encodes CDR1 SGDLS and CDR2 YYNGEE. In DNA, the CDR3 is TGTGCCAGCAGCGGGACTAGCGGGTACAATGAGCAGTTCTTC. Amino acids: CASSGTSGYNEQFF.